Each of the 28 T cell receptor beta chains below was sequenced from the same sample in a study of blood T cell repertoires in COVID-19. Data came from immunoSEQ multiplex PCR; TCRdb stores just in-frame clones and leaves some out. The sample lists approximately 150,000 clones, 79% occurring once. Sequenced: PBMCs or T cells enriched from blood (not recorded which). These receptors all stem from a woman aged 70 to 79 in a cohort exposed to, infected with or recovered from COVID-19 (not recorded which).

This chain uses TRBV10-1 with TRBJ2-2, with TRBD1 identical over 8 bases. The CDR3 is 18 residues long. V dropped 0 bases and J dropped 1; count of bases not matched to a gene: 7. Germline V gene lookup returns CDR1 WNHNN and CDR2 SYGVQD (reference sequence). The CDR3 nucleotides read TGCGCCAGCAGTGAGTCGAGGGACAGGCGGTTGAACACCGGGGAGCTGTTTTTT. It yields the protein CASSESRDRRLNTGELFF.

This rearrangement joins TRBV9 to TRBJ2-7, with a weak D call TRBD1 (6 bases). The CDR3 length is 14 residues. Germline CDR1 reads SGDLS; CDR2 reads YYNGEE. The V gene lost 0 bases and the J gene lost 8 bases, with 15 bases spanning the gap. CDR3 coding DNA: TGTGCCAGCAGCGTAGGAGGGGGAGACAAGAAGCAGTACTTC. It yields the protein CASSVGGGDKKQYF.

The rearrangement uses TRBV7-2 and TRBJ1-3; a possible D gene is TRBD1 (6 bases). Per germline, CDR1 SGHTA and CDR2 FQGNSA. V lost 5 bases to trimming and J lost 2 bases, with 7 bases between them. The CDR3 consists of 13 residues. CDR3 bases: TGTGCCAGCAGCCGGACAGCTGGAAACACCATATATTTT. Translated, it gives CASSRTAGNTIYF.

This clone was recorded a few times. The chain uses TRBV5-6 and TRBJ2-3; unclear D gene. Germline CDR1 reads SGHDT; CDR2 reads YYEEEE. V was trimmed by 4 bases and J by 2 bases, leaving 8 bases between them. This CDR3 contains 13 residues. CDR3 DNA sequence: TGTGCCAGCAGCCTAAGATCCACAGATACGCAGTATTTT. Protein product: CASSLRSTDTQYF.

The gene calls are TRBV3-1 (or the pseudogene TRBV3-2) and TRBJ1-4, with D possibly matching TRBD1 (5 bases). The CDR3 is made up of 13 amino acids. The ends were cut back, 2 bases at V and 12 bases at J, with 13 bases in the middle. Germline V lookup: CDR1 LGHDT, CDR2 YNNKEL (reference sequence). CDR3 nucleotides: TGTGCCAGCAGCCAAACTCTAGGGGTGGAACTGTTTTTT. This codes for CASSQTLGVELFF.

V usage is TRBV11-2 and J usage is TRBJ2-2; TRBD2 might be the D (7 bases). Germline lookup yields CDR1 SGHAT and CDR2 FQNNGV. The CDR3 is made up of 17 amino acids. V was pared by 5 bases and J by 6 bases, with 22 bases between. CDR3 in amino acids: CASSPLWGAGEAGELFF. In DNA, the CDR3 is TGTGCCAGCAGCCCCCTCTGGGGGGCGGGAGAGGCCGGGGAGCTGTTTTTT.

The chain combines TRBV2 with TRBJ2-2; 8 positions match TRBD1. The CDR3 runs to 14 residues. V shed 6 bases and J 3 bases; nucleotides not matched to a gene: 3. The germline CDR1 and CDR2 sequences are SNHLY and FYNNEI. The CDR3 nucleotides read TGTGCCAGCAGCCGGACAGGGTACACCGGGGAGCTGTTTTTT. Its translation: CASSRTGYTGELFF. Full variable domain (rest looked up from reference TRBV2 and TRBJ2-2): EPEVTQTPSHQVTQMGQEVILRCVPISNHLYFYWYRQILGQKVEFLVSFYNNEISEKSEIFDDQFSVERPDGSNFTLKIRSTKLEDSAMYFCASSRTGYTGELFFGEGSRLTVL.

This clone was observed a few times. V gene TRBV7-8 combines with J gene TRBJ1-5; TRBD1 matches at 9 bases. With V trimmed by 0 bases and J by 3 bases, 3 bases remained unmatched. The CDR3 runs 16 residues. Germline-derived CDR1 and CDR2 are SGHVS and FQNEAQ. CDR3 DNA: TGTGCCAGCAGCTTAGCGACAGGGGGGACCAATCAGCCCCAGCATTTT. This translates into CASSLATGGTNQPQHF.

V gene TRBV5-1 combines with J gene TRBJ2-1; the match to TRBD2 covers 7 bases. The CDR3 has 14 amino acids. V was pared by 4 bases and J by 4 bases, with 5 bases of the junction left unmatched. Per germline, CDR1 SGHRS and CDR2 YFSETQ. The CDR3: CASSTGLLYNEQFF. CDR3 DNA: TGCGCCAGCAGCACGGGACTATTATACAATGAGCAGTTCTTC.

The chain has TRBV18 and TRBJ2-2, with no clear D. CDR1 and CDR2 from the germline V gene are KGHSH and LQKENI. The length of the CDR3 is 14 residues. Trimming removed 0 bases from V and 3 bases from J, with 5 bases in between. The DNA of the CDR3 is TGTGCCAGCTCACCACCGTTCGACACCGGGGAGCTGTTTTTT. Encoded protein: CASSPPFDTGELFF.

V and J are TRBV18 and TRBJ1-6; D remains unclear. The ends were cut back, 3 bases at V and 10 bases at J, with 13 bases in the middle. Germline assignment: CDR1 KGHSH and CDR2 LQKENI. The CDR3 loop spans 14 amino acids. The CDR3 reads CASSPFTAESPLHF. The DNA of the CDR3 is TGTGCCAGCTCACCGTTCACAGCTGAATCACCCCTCCACTTT.

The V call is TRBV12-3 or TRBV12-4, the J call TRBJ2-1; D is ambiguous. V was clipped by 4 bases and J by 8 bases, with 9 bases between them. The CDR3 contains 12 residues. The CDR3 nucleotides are TGTGCCAGCAGTTCCACCTTAGATGAGCAGTTCTTC. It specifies CASSSTLDEQFF.

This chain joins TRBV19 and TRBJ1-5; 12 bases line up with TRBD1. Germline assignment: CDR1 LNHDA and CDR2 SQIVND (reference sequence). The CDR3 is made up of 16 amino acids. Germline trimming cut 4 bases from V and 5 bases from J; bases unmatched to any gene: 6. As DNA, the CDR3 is TGTGCCAGTAGTACGGGGACAGGGGGCGTGCATCAGCCCCAGCATTTT. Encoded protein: CASSTGTGGVHQPQHF. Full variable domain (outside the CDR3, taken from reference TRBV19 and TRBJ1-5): DGGITQSPKYLFRKEGQNVTLSCEQNLNHDAMYWYRQDPGQGLRLIYYSQIVNDFQKGDIAEGYSVSREKKESFPLTVTSAQKNPTAFYLCASSTGTGGVHQPQHFGDGTRLSIL.

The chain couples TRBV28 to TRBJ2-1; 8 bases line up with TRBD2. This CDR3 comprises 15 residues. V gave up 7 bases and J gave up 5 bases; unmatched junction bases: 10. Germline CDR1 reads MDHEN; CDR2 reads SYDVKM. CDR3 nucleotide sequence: TGTGCCAGCACCGCCCCGGGACTAGGGAACAATGAGCAGTTCTTC. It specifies CASTAPGLGNNEQFF.

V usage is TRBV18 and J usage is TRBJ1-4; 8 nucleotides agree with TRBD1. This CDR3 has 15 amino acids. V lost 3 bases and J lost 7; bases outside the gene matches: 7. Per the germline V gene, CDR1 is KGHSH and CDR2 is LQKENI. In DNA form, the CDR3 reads TGTGCCAGCTCACCCACAGGGGGGCAAATTGAAAAACTGTTTTTT. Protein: CASSPTGGQIEKLFF.

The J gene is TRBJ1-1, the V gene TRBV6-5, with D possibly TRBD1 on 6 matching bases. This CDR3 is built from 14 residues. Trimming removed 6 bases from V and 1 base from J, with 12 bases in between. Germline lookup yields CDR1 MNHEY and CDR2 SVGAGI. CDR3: CASRIPGQNTEAFF. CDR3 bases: TGTGCCAGCAGGATACCGGGACAGAACACTGAAGCTTTCTTT.

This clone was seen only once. The CDR3 coding sequence is TGTGCCAGCTCACCTTCAGCAGGCCTCTCACCCTACGAGCAGTACTTC. It yields the protein CASSPSAGLSPYEQYF. This chain uses TRBV18 with TRBJ2-7; D is undetermined. Germline CDR1 reads KGHSH; CDR2 reads LQKENI. V lost 3 bases, J lost 2 bases, and 17 bases lay in between. The CDR3 extends over 16 amino acids.

DNA for the CDR3: TGTGCCACCAGCAGAGGACAGCTCAATCAGCCCCAGCATTTT. This encodes CATSRGQLNQPQHF. The rearrangement joins TRBV15 to TRBJ1-5; D is perhaps TRBD1 (5 bases). The germline V gene encodes CDR1 LNHNV and CDR2 YYDKDF (reference sequence). The CDR3 sequence is 14 residues long. Trimming took 1 base from V and 3 from J, leaving 7 bases between them.

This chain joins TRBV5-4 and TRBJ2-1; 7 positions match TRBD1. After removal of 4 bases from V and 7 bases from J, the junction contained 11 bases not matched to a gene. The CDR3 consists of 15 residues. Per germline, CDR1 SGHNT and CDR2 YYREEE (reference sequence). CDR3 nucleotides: TGTGCCAGCAGCCGGCTCGTCCAGGGGGTAAATGAGCAGTTCTTC. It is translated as CASSRLVQGVNEQFF.

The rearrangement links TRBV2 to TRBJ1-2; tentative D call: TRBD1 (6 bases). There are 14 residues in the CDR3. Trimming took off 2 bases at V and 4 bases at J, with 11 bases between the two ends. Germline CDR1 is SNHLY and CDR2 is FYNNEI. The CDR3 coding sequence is TGTGCCAGCAGTGAAAGGCAGGGGCTCTATGGCTACACCTTC. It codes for CASSERQGLYGYTF.

CDR3 nucleotides: TGCGCCAGCAGCCAGACTAGCGGGACCGCCACAGATACGCAGTATTTT. Its protein product is CASSQTSGTATDTQYF. V gene TRBV4-3 combines with J gene TRBJ2-3; 11 bases match TRBD2. The junction had 4 bases not matched to a gene; V was cut back by 3 bases and J by 2 bases. Germline loops: CDR1 LGHNA, CDR2 YSLEER. This CDR3 has 16 residues.

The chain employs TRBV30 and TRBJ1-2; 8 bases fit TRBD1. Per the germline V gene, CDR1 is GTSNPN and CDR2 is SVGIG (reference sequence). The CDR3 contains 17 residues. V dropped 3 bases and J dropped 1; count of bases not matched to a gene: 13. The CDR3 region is CAWRPVRDRQYNYGYTF. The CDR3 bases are TGTGCCTGGAGGCCCGTCCGGGACAGGCAATATAACTATGGCTACACCTTC.

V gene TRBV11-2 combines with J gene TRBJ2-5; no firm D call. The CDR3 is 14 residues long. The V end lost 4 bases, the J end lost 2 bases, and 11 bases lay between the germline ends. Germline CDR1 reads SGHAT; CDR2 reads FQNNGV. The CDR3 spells CASSSVQAQETQYF. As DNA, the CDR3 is TGTGCCAGCAGCTCCGTCCAGGCTCAAGAGACCCAGTACTTC.

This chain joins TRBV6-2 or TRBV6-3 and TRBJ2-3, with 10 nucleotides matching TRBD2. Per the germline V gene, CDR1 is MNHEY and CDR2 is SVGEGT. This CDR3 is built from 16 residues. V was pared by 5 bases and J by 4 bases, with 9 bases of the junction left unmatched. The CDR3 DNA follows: TGTGCCAGCAGTGGCCACCTAGCGGGAGTTGCAGATACGCAGTATTTT. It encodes CASSGHLAGVADTQYF.

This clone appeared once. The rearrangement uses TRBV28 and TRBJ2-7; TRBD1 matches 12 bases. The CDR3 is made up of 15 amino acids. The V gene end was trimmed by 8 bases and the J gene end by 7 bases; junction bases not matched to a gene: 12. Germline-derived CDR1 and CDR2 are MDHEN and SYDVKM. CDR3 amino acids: CASLTGTGGTLEQYF. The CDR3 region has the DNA TGTGCCAGCCTAACCGGGACAGGGGGCACACTTGAGCAGTACTTC. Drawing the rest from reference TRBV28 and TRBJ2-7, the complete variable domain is DVKVTQSSRYLVKRTGEKVFLECVQDMDHENMFWYRQDPGLGLRLIYFSYDVKMKEKGDIPEGYSVSREKKERFSLILESASTNQTSMYLCASLTGTGGTLEQYFGPGTRLTVT.

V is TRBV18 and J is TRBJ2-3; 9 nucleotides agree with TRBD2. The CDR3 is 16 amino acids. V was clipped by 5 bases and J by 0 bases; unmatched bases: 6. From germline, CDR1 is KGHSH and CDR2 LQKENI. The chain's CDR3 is CASSSRLAESTDTQYF. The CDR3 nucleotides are TGTGCCAGCTCATCTAGACTAGCGGAAAGCACAGATACGCAGTATTTT.

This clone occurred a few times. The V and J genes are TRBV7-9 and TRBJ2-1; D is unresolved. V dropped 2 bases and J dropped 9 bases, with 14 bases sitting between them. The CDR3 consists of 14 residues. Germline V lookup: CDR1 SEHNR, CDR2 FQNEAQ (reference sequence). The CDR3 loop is CASSLLLGRSEQFF. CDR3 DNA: TGTGCCAGCAGCTTACTCCTTGGTCGGAGTGAGCAGTTCTTC.

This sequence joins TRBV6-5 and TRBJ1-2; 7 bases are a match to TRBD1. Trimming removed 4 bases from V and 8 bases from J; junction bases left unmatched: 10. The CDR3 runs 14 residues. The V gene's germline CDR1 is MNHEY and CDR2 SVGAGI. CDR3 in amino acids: CASSSYTGVGGYTF. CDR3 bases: TGTGCCAGCAGTTCATATACAGGGGTCGGGGGCTACACCTTC.